Listed below are T cell receptor beta chains from one sample, sequenced in a study of spatial heterogeneity in lung cancer. TCRdb processed the 5' RACE reads anew with MiXCR; each CDR3 protein has one entry. The repertoire holds fewer than 11,000 distinct CDR3 sequences, with 9% to 15% as singletons. The material sequenced was lung tumor tissue, taken at surgery. All receptors come from a male donor with early-stage non-small cell lung cancer. Each CDR3 is given with its conserved first and last residue. Some rows have no size entry. The others give once, few or many, or a class for an expanded clone.

clone_size	v_call	cdr3_aa
many	TRBV4-1	CASSPQEATNEKLFF
few	TRBV6-1	CASSETVDKLFF
medium-sized	TRBV7-9	CASSSTKQGYFGEAFF
medium-sized	TRBV12-5	CASGRDTNQPQHF
-	TRBV27	CASGGSMGKEKLFF
many	TRBV12-3/TRBV12-4	CASSLAGNTEAFF
medium-sized	TRBV19	CASSTQGGGFQPQHF
many	TRBV6-5	CASSRQGLAGGPKEQYF
medium-sized	TRBV20-1	CSARADFMNTEAFF
many	TRBV7-6	CASSQGLAGAPEQFF
many	TRBV12-3/TRBV12-4	CASSLARGGYGYTF
-	TRBV11-1	CASSLSGTSGYNEQFF
few	TRBV20-1	CSAWTNYNEQFF
-	TRBV27	CASSYGGGYNEQFF
many	TRBV11-2	CASSARLAGGPSGANVLTF
-	TRBV5-1	CASSLIANTGELFF
once	TRBV13	CASSQGLADLNEQFF
medium-sized	TRBV18	CASSPFRAGRQNSPLHF
many	TRBV27	CASSALAGGLPSGANVLTF
few	TRBV20-1	CSARDGQTTGELFF
many	TRBV29-1	CSVEGGAGPAGELFF
medium-sized	TRBV5-1	CASSLGLAGVRRTDTQYF
many	TRBV9	CASSPPGQGTGELFF
medium-sized	TRBV6-6	CASSLLPGQGSRSGANVLTF
-	TRBV19	CASSGIGQGVWNQPQHF
many	TRBV29-1	CSVQTGGYEQYF
many	TRBV20-1	CSAKVRLAGTDTQYF
many	TRBV25-1	CASSTYRDRGTDTQYF
few	TRBV12-3/TRBV12-4	CASSSGRSNQPQHF
-	TRBV10-3	CAISESEGSDTQYF
few	TRBV7-2	CASSSRGTSGRDTQYF
many	TRBV2	CASRGLADSTDTQYF
medium-sized	TRBV20-1	CSARKRASPVTGELFF
few	TRBV27	CASSSYTDTQYF
-	TRBV7-9	CASSIGGPQHF
many	TRBV29-1	CSGNSGRGSTDTQYF
once	TRBV9	CASSKQGREAFF
medium-sized	TRBV29-1	CSVEGLNTEAFF
many	TRBV12-3/TRBV12-4	CASSLTSGSLNEQFF
many	TRBV5-1	CASSPGHRDVYEQYF
medium-sized	TRBV12-3/TRBV12-4	CATDSPSGRSGNEQFF
-	TRBV20-1	CSARVANTGELFF
many	TRBV11-2	CASSLTPRTYNEQFF
medium-sized	TRBV11-2	CASSLFGANVLTF
once	TRBV29-1	CSAQEGYYGYTF
medium-sized	TRBV13	CASSLPRRGPVQFF